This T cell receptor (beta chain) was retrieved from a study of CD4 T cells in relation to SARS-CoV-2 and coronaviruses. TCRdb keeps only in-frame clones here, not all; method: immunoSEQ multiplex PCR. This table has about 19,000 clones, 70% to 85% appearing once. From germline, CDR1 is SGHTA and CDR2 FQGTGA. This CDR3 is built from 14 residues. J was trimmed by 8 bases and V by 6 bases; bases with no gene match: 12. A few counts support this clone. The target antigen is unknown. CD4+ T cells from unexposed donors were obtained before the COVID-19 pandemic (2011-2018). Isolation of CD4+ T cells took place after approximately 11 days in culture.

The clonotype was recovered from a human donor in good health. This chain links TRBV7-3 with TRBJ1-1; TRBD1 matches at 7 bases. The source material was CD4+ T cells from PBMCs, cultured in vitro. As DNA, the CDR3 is TGTGCCAGCAGTCGAAACAGGGGTGGATCCGAAGCTTTCTTT. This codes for CASSRNRGGSEAFF.